This T cell receptor (beta chain) was identified during a study of shared clonotypes between healthy human individuals. Findings and limits, study-wide: Represented diversity, genetic and exposure-history alike, was limited by few donors. All-four-donor shared clonotypes had higher generation probabilities than non-shared clonotypes did.

The CDR3 contains 16 residues. Between the trimmed V and J ends, which lost 2 bases and 6 bases, there was a span of 17 bases. Germline lookup yields CDR1 SGDLS and CDR2 YYNGEE. Method: immunoSEQ multiplex PCR; TCRdb's copy keeps in-frame clones and lacks some. The table records approximately 1.5 million clones, approximately 98.5% of them present only once. In the case of this clone: The antigen is unknown.

The rearrangement uses TRBV9 and TRBJ2-2; TRBD1 is a possible D gene (5 bases). Material for sequencing was naive CD4+ T cells sorted from blood. Subset described: CD45RA+ positively selected. This TCR was recovered from a man younger than 40 in good health. This CDR3 is CASSVGHTLGPGELFF. As DNA, the CDR3 is TGTGCCAGCAGCGTGGGGCACACCCTTGGTCCCGGGGAGCTGTTTTTT. The variable domain in full, completed from reference TRBV9 and TRBJ2-2, reads DSGVTQTPKHLITATGQRVTLRCSPRSGDLSVYWYQQSLDQGLQFLIQYYNGEERAKGNILERFSAQQFPDLHSELNLSSLELGDSALYFCASSVGHTLGPGELFFGEGSRLTVL.